These T cell receptor beta chains were read from a single sample in a study of cytomegalovirus exposure and HLA in healthy donors. TCRdb keeps only in-frame clones here, not all; method: immunoSEQ multiplex PCR. The table records roughly 61,000 clones, 89% of them present only once. Material: PBMCs. Receptor source: a man younger than 45 in good health and CMV-seropositive. The CDR3 runs from the conserved cysteine through the conserved F or W. The order of the fields is CDR3 length, J gene, D gene, V gene, clone size, CDR3 DNA, CDR3 protein. A D gene is named only where the DNA matches it firmly. The listing skips clone size in some rows; elsewhere it reads once, few, many or a size class.

14,TRBJ1-1,TRBD1,TRBV18,-,TGTGCCAGCTCAAGGACAGGAGGGAACACTGAAGCTTTCTTT,CASSRTGGNTEAFF
15,TRBJ2-2,-,TRBV7-9,-,TGTTCCAGCAGCCCAGGAACAGGAGCCACCGGGGAGCTGTTTTTT,CSSSPGTGATGELFF
13,TRBJ2-7,TRBD1,TRBV6-5,-,TGTGCCAGCAGGCCGGGACAGGGGGCGCAGCAGTACTTC,CASRPGQGAQQYF
17,TRBJ2-3,TRBD1,TRBV9,-,TGTGCCAGCAGCCGGGGACAGGGGTTCGAGGCGTTGGATACGCAGTATTTT,CASSRGQGFEALDTQYF
14,TRBJ2-7,TRBD2,TRBV10-3,-,TGTGCCATCAGATCTAGCGGGAGTTACTACGAGCAGTACTTC,CAIRSSGSYYEQYF
14,TRBJ2-7,TRBD1,TRBV11-2,-,TGTGCCAGCAGCTCCTGGACAGGGGCGTACGAGCAGTACTTC,CASSSWTGAYEQYF
14,TRBJ1-1,-,TRBV7-2,once,TGTGCCAGCAGCTTAGGGTCAGGATTAACTGAAGCTTTCTTT,CASSLGSGLTEAFF
16,TRBJ2-1,-,TRBV10-3,-,TGTGCCATCAGCTCCCTCACAGGGAGGGGACACAATGAGCAGTTCTTC,CAISSLTGRGHNEQFF
13,TRBJ1-4,-,TRBV30,-,TGTGCCTGGAGTCCTGGGCTTAATGAAAAACTGTTTTTT,CAWSPGLNEKLFF
14,TRBJ2-7,TRBD2,TRBV6-1,-,TGTGCCAGCAGTCCGGGACTAGAACTATACGAGCAGTACTTC,CASSPGLELYEQYF
14,TRBJ2-1,TRBD2,TRBV7-9,once,TGTGCCAGCAGCGTTCGACTAGCGGACAATGAGCAGTTCTTC,CASSVRLADNEQFF
13,TRBJ2-7,TRBD2,TRBV6-5,-,TGTGCCAGCTCGGGACTAGCGACCTACGAGCAGTACTTC,CASSGLATYEQYF
17,TRBJ2-3,-,TRBV27,-,TGTGCCAGCAGCCGTTCCGGCGGGACAGCTTTCACAGATACGCAGTATTTT,CASSRSGGTAFTDTQYF
15,TRBJ1-1,TRBD1,TRBV5-1,-,TGCGCCAGCAGCTTGGACGGACAGGCAGGCACTGAAGCTTTCTTT,CASSLDGQAGTEAFF
18,TRBJ1-2,TRBD1,TRBV11-3,-,TGTGCCAGCAGCTCCTCGATCCCGACAGGGGACAAACTATACGGCTACACCTTC,CASSSSIPTGDKLYGYTF
15,TRBJ1-1,-,TRBV2,-,TGTGCCAGCCAATTCCGAGGCAGTTCGAACACTGAAGCTTTCTTT,CASQFRGSSNTEAFF
16,TRBJ2-7,-,TRBV7-9,-,TGTGCCAGCAGCTTTAGGGCTGCGACAGGCCTTTACGAGCAGTACTTC,CASSFRAATGLYEQYF
15,TRBJ2-3,-,TRBV7-9,-,TGTGCCAGCAGCGGGCAGGGTTTTGAGTGGGATACGCAGTATTTT,CASSGQGFEWDTQYF
13,TRBJ2-3,-,TRBV28,-,TGTGCCAGCAGTTTCGCCACTAGGGATACGCAGTATTTT,CASSFATRDTQYF
11,TRBJ2-7,-,TRBV14,-,TGTGCCAGCAGCCTTTTCTACGAGCAGTACTTC,CASSLFYEQYF
14,TRBJ2-7,-,TRBV5-4,-,TGTGCCAGCAGCCCTGGACAGCCTCGCTACGAGCAGTACTTC,CASSPGQPRYEQYF
17,TRBJ2-2,-,TRBV28,-,TGTGCCAGCAGTTTAACGGGCGGGACCGCGAACACCGGGGAGCTGTTTTTT,CASSLTGGTANTGELFF
14,TRBJ1-1,-,TRBV7-2,-,TGTGCCAGCAGCTTAGGGCCGCAGAACACTGAAGCTTTCTTT,CASSLGPQNTEAFF